These 6 T cell receptor beta chains were sequenced from one sample in a study of T cells in Graves' hyperthyroidism and ophthalmopathy. Amplification targeted TCR beta CDR3 regions from RNA transcripts. With the HTBI primer set, the TCR CDR3 went through a first round of RT-PCR. Using its own MiXCR run on the multiplex PCR reads, TCRdb lists one record per CDR3 protein. Found here are approximately 620,000 distinct CDR3 sequences, about 15% of them singletons; the top ten hold 5.8%. The sequencing input was blood. The receptor set was obtained from a woman in her 30s with Graves' hyperthyroidism that later progressed to Graves' ophthalmopathy.

This clonotype appeared many times. This rearrangement joins TRBV12-3 or TRBV12-4 to TRBJ1-5; D call uncertain. The CDR3 is 12 amino acids. V lost 6 bases and J lost 5, with 8 bases in between. Written as DNA, the CDR3 is TGTGCCAGCAGCTTCCTCGATCAGCCCCAGCATTTT. Its protein is CASSFLDQPQHF.

This clonotype was seen repeatedly, ten times or more. The chain combines TRBV12-3 or TRBV12-4 with TRBJ2-3; 9 bases are shared with TRBD1. Losses at the gene ends were 0 bases for V and 3 bases for J; bases not matched to a gene: 16. The CDR3 totals 20 residues. The CDR3 region is CASSLAEISAQGARTDTQYF. CDR3 coding DNA: TGTGCCAGCAGTTTAGCCGAAATCTCGGCACAGGGGGCGAGGACAGATACGCAGTATTTT.

This clonotype has ten or more counts. The gene calls are TRBV27 and TRBJ1-1; possibly TRBD1 for D (5 bases). V lost 3 bases and J 0 bases, leaving 11 bases between the germline ends. Germline-derived CDR1 and CDR2 are MNHEY and SMNVEV (reference sequence). The CDR3 length is 15 residues. The CDR3 DNA reads TGTGCCAGCAGTTTGACAGAGTCCATGAACACTGAAGCTTTCTTT. This sequence encodes CASSLTESMNTEAFF.

This clonotype was counted between two and nine times. V is TRBV15 and J is TRBJ2-7; D remains ambiguous. V lost 0 bases to trimming and J lost 6 bases, with 9 bases between them. Germline V gene sequence: CDR1 LNHNV, CDR2 YYDKDF (reference sequence). This CDR3 comprises 13 residues. The CDR3 spells CATSRDYTPEQYF. The CDR3 DNA reads TGTGCCACCAGCAGAGATTACACCCCCGAGCAGTACTTC.

This clonotype was counted only a few times. V is TRBV7-2 and J is TRBJ2-2, with D possibly TRBD2 on 5 matching bases. Trimming pared 5 bases from V and 6 bases from J, leaving 10 bases between. Germline V gene sequence: CDR1 SGHTA, CDR2 FQGNSA. This CDR3 is 13 amino acids long. CDR3 bases: TGTGCCAGCAGCGGGAGCGGAGCCGGGGAGCTGTTTTTT. Protein sequence: CASSGSGAGELFF. The full variable domain, rest sourced from reference TRBV7-2 and TRBJ2-2, is GAGVSQSPSNKVTEKGKDVELRCDPISGHTALYWYRQSLGQGLEFLIYFQGNSAPDKSGLPSDRFSAERTGGSVSTLTIQRTQQEDSAVYLCASSGSGAGELFFGEGSRLTVL.

Worth noting for this clonotype: A read error may account for a junction end that differs from germline. The chain couples TRBV27 to TRBJ2-2; TRBD2 might be the D (5 bases). CDR1 is MNHEY, CDR2 SMNVEV, per germline (reference sequence). This CDR3 has 15 amino acids. The CDR3 loop reads CASSKDSGITRELFF. DNA of the CDR3: TGTGCCAGCAGTAAGGACTCCGGGATCACCAGGGAGCTGTTTTTT.